This is a list of T cell receptor beta chains from one sample in a study of regulatory T cells in long-lasting Graves disease. TCRdb ran MiXCR on the multiplex PCR reads and lists one entry per CDR3 protein. The repertoire consists of around 500,000 distinct CDR3 sequences, with 15% to 20% occurring once and the leading ten covering roughly 25%. The sample was also reused in another study, on T cells in Graves' hyperthyroidism and ophthalmopathy.

This specimen consisted of peripheral blood mononuclear cells (PBMCs), obtained at new diagnosis, from a patient treated with antithyroid drugs. The receptors were sampled from a woman aged 35 to 59 with Graves disease. Each CDR3 is given with its conserved first and last residue. The D gene is left open where the match is weak. Some rows have no size entry. The others give once, few or many, or a class for an expanded clone.

J gene | V gene | D gene | clone size | CDR3 DNA | CDR3 protein
TRBJ2-7 | TRBV12-3/TRBV12-4 | TRBD2 | NA | TGTGCCAGCGGGAGGGTCTACGAGCAGTACTTC | CASGRVYEQYF
TRBJ1-4 | TRBV30 | NA | NA | TGTGCCTGGAGTGTGCGGCAGGGACGAGAAAAACTGTTTTTT | CAWSVRQGREKLFF
TRBJ2-5 | TRBV20-1 | NA | NA | TGCAGTGCTAGCCCGCTAGGGGCCCCAGAGACCCAGTACTTC | CSASPLGAPETQYF
TRBJ2-7 | TRBV11-2 | NA | many | TGTGCCAGCAGCAAAGAGGCCTCGGGACACTCCTACGAGCAGTACTTC | CASSKEASGHSYEQYF
TRBJ2-1 | TRBV5-5 | NA | NA | TGTGCCAGCGGCTGGGGGGCCAGCGGACCTAATGAGCAGTTCTTC | CASGWGASGPNEQFF
TRBJ1-2 | TRBV5-4 | TRBD1 | many | TGTGCCAGCAGCAAACGGGAGGGGCAGGGGGAAAATGGCTACACCTTC | CASSKREGQGENGYTF
TRBJ1-5 | TRBV5-8 | NA | NA | TGTGCCAGCAGCTTGGAAGTGGGTCAGCTAAATCAGCCCCAGCATTTT | CASSLEVGQLNQPQHF
TRBJ2-2 | TRBV20-1 | NA | NA | TGCAGTGCTAGAGATCTGCCCGCCGGGGAGCTGTTTTTT | CSARDLPAGELFF
TRBJ1-2 | TRBV2 | NA | many | TGTGCCAGCAGGATAACCTTCAGGGTCCCCTATGGCTACACCTTC | CASRITFRVPYGYTF
TRBJ2-5 | TRBV2 | TRBD1 | NA | TGTGCCAGCAGTCGGGACAGCCGGACCCAGTACTTC | CASSRDSRTQYF
TRBJ2-1 | TRBV2 | NA | many | TGTGCCAGCATCCAAGGACTCATCCACGAGCAGTTCTTC | CASIQGLIHEQFF
TRBJ2-7 | TRBV12-3/TRBV12-4 | TRBD2 | few | TGTGCCAGCAGCCCTAGCGGGGGGAGGTTTGAGCAGTACTTC | CASSPSGGRFEQYF
TRBJ1-6 | TRBV30 | TRBD1 | NA | TGTGCCTGGAAAAGGACAGGGGGATCACCCCTCCACTTT | CAWKRTGGSPLHF
TRBJ1-6 | TRBV20-1 | NA | few | TGCAGTGCTACCCGGGCCGAGGGGTGGTCACCCCTCCACTTT | CSATRAEGWSPLHF
TRBJ1-1 | TRBV4-1 | NA | NA | TGCGCCAGCAGTCCGTTAGGGGGTCCCGAAGGCACTGAAGCTTTCTTT | CASSPLGGPEGTEAFF
TRBJ2-1 | TRBV6-1 | TRBD2 | few | TGTGCCAGCAGGGCTAGCGGGTTCTCCTACAATGAGCAGTTCTTC | CASRASGFSYNEQFF
TRBJ1-1 | TRBV3-1 | NA | many | TGTGCCAGCCGGGGGCAGGGAAGAGAAGCTTTCTTT | CASRGQGREAFF
TRBJ2-5 | TRBV12-5 | NA | many | TGTGCTAGTGGTTTGGACCAAGAGACCCAGTACTTC | CASGLDQETQYF
TRBJ2-7 | TRBV12-5 | NA | NA | TGTGCTAGTGGCTTGTACCAATTGCGGGACTCCTACGAGCAGTACTTC | CASGLYQLRDSYEQYF
TRBJ1-1 | TRBV11-2 | TRBD1 | many | TGTGCCAGCAGCCAAACGGACAGGATGAACACTGAAGCTTTCTTT | CASSQTDRMNTEAFF
TRBJ2-7 | TRBV11-2 | TRBD2 | many | TGTGCCAGCAGTTTTAGCGGGGCGCCCTACGAGCAGTACTTC | CASSFSGAPYEQYF
TRBJ1-3 | TRBV28 | NA | many | TGTGCCAGCACTCAGACAGTCCTCTCTGGAAACACCATATATTTT | CASTQTVLSGNTIYF
TRBJ1-1 | TRBV7-7 | TRBD1 | NA | TGTGCTAGCGCCTTGAAGCAGGGGGCTGAAGCTTTCTTT | CASALKQGAEAFF
TRBJ2-5 | TRBV12-3/TRBV12-4 | TRBD1 | many | TGTGCCAGCAGTTTAGAGTCCCGGACAGGGGGCCAAGAGACCCAGTACTTC | CASSLESRTGGQETQYF
TRBJ2-7 | TRBV10-3 | TRBD1 | many | TGTGCCATCACCGGGACAGCCCAAGCCAACGAGCAGTACTTC | CAITGTAQANEQYF
TRBJ2-1 | TRBV20-1 | NA | NA | TGCAGTTCGAAGGGGGGTAGCATCAATGAGCAGTTCTTC | CSSKGGSINEQFF
TRBJ1-2 | TRBV3-1 | NA | many | TGTGCCAGCAGCCAAGAACAGTTCTATGGCTACACCTTC | CASSQEQFYGYTF
TRBJ2-3 | TRBV18 | NA | many | TGTGCCAGCTCACCACCGGCCAGGACTAGCACAGATACGCAGTATTTT | CASSPPARTSTDTQYF
TRBJ2-2 | TRBV7-8 | NA | NA | TGTGCCTATGAGGGAGAGAACACCGGGGAGCTGTTTTTT | CAYEGENTGELFF
TRBJ1-2 | TRBV5-4 | NA | many | TGTGCCAGCAGCTCAATAGGGGCTGGCTATGGCTACACCTTC | CASSSIGAGYGYTF
TRBJ1-3 | TRBV6-1 | NA | NA | TGTGCCAGCAGCGCCTTCCTCTCTGGAAACACCATATATTTT | CASSAFLSGNTIYF
TRBJ2-7 | TRBV20-1 | NA | many | TGCAGTGCTAGTAGACGGAGCTCCTACGAGCAGTACTTC | CSASRRSSYEQYF
TRBJ1-3 | TRBV18 | TRBD1 | NA | TGTGCCAGCTCCTCGGGACAGGGGGAGAATGGAAACACCATATATTTT | CASSSGQGENGNTIYF
TRBJ1-1 | TRBV12-3/TRBV12-4 | NA | many | TGTGCCAGCAGCCCAGGACTGAACACTGAAGCTTTCTTT | CASSPGLNTEAFF
TRBJ2-4 | TRBV7-9 | TRBD1 | few | TGTGCCAGCAGCACCAAGCTAACATCGGGACAGGGGTTTCAGTACTTC | CASSTKLTSGQGFQYF
TRBJ2-3 | TRBV20-1 | NA | many | TGCAGTGCTGCCCCAGGTCCCGGAGGTGTTTCAATCCCAGATACGCAGTATTTT | CSAAPGPGGVSIPDTQYF
TRBJ1-3 | TRBV18 | NA | once | TGTGCCAGCTCTCGGCCGCCGAGTACCATATATTTT | CASSRPPSTIYF
TRBJ2-3 | TRBV5-1 | NA | many | TGCGCCAGCAGCTTGGTACAGGGAGGCACAGATACGCAGTATTTT | CASSLVQGGTDTQYF
TRBJ2-3 | TRBV18 | NA | many | TGTGCCAGCTCCTACGACCAGCCTGCTAGCACAGATACGCAGTATTTT | CASSYDQPASTDTQYF
TRBJ1-2 | TRBV20-1 | NA | NA | TGCAGTGCTTTCCGGGAGCCTCGGGGCTACACCTTC | CSAFREPRGYTF
TRBJ2-5 | TRBV7-3 | NA | NA | TGTGCCAGCAGCTTAATCGGGGGAATTCAAGAGACCCAGTACTTC | CASSLIGGIQETQYF
TRBJ1-4 | TRBV3-1 | NA | many | TGTGCCAGCAGCCAAGTGGGGGGGCAGGGTAGAATTGTGGAAAAACTGTTTTTT | CASSQVGGQGRIVEKLFF
TRBJ2-1 | TRBV7-2 | TRBD1 | many | TGTGCCAGCAGCTTAAACAGGGGGCGACCCAATGAGCAGTTCTTC | CASSLNRGRPNEQFF